The present T cell receptor beta chain was sequenced within a study of shared clonotypes between healthy human individuals (TCRdb year 2020). About the investigation overall: The cohort included a few men and a couple of women between 18 and 49 years of age. For each donor, CD4 naive and CD4 memory were each given three plates, CD8 naive was given two plates, and CD8 memory was given one plate. The study deeply sequenced blood TCR repertoires of about 5 healthy adults to estimate repertoire size and the extent of clonotype sharing between individuals. To increase sequencing depth and limit assay-specific biases, different laboratories used diverse techniques to prepare libraries and sequence TCR repertoires. Per donor, leukapheresis produced somewhere between about 0.94 and 9.5 billion PBMCs.

Donors were healthy HIV-negative adults with no recently reported acute infections or vaccinations. Only Caucasian adults living in Nashville, Tennessee, USA were represented among the donors. CD4+ T cells were enriched by magnetic negative selection; naive cells were then positively selected on CD45RA, and the negative fraction formed the memory subset. After blood collection by leukapheresis, PBMCs were isolated using Ficoll-Histopaque density gradient centrifugation and then cryopreserved in the vapor phase of liquid nitrogen. Analytical flow cytometry was used to check the purity and quantity of every magnetically sorted T cell population. Each sorted fraction had its genomic DNA isolated and then quantified by UV absorbance on a Nanodrop 2000c. Using the deep immunoSEQ assay, multiplex PCR amplified TCR CDR3 regions from genomic DNA. For each cell subset, the extracted genomic DNA was distributed evenly across all wells of several immunoSEQ 96-well plates, and each plate served as one replicate. For sorted subsets, each replicate PCR was loaded with 200 ng genomic DNA, equivalent to roughly 30,000 T cell genomes. The purified libraries were quantified using a Qubit 3.0 fluorometer, sized with a Bioanalyzer 2100, and then quantified again using the KAPA Library Quantification kit. Each immunoSEQ 96-well plate was sequenced on its own single-read 150-cycle Illumina NextSeq 550 flow cell. In the source study's methods: The immunoSEQ output contained only junctional sequences without quality scores, so filtering could not match that applied to full-length reads. To assign V/J genes and CDR3, sequences were annotated against IMGT germline references using PyIR, a Python wrapper for IgBLAST v1.9. Reads were removed for weak V/J assignments (E-value above 1e-6), missing CDR3, stop codons, out-of-frame junctions, or ambiguous translated residues. V3J clonotypes were defined by identical inferred V gene, J gene, and CDR3 amino acid sequence. Percentage overlap between repertoires was computed as shared unique clonotypes divided by the size of the smaller repertoire. Three approaches were used to assess repertoire richness: RTK rarefaction, the Chao1 estimator, and Recon v2.1 estimates of unobserved clonotypes. Generation probabilities were computed with OLGA for all TCRbeta clonotypes obtained by the gDNA method from a handful of donors. Sourced from immuneACCESS, this table was stored by TCRdb with only in-frame sequences that have V and J called. A share of the clones is absent; for the studies checked, an unresolved V gene accounts for under half, and the remainder has no known explanation. V, J and clone size are those of that table, while D and trimming were read from the DNA. The sample has about 680,000 clones on record, roughly 70% of them singletons. Jointly, the top ten make up more than 1.5% of the sample.

Summary of the overall study and its limitations: The genetic and exposure-history diversity represented was limited by the small number of donors. Clonotypes shared by all four sorted-subset donors showed higher generation probabilities than non-shared clonotypes. Pairwise subsampling led to the expectation that sequencing depth would affect the degree of clonotype sharing among donors. Rarefaction of sorted-subset datasets indicated incomplete sequencing despite the large sequencing depth. Sharing across a handful of donors was observed for around 5% of naive CD4, under 4% of naive CD8, around 2.5% of memory CD4, and roughly 0.4% of memory CD8 clonotypes. Estimated clonotype richness was generally larger for naive than for memory subsets. Sampling was restricted to blood, and TCR repertoires in tissues likely differ from the TCR repertoires found in blood.

This clone was seen a few times. The specificity of this receptor is unknown. No much larger clone is present one base from it, and per-base qualities are unavailable. V is shortened by 3 bases, J by 3 bases, and the region joining them spans 14 bases. The CDR3 measures 15 amino acids from cysteine to phenylalanine. Left in the record is the CDR3 DNA by itself, 45 bases read in frame from the first base. Taken from the germline V gene, the CDR1 and CDR2 loops are MGHDK and SYGVNS. The clonotype comes from a woman in her thirties in good health. What was sequenced was memory CD4+ T cells sorted from blood. The sample's cell subset or site label, in plain terms: CD45RA-negative fraction. Recombination connected TRBV25-1 to TRBJ2-5; the D call is possibly TRBD1 or TRBD2, each sharing 5 bases. The CDR3 has the sequence CASSDPPGAEETQYF. The bases read TGTGCCAGCAGTGACCCTCCCGGGGCCGAAGAGACCCAGTACTTC. Supplemented by the reference TRBV25-1 and TRBJ2-5 proteins around the CDR3, the complete variable domain is EADIYQTPRYLVIGTGKKITLECSQTMGHDKMYWYQQDPGMELHLIHYSYGVNSTEKGDLSSESTVSRIRTEHFPLTLESARPSHTSQYLCASSDPPGAEETQYFGPGTRLLVL.